The 23 T cell receptor beta chains given below trace back to one sample, sequenced in a study of response to subunit inactivated influenza vaccine. TCRdb reprocessed the RT-PCR reads with MiXCR, giving one entry per CDR3 protein. The table shows about 650,000 distinct CDR3 sequences, with less than 15% occurring only once. Sequenced material: PBMCs from blood, taken 14 to 15 days before vaccination. The receptor source for this set is a man in his forties or fifties who received an inactivated influenza vaccine.

This clonotype was counted only a few times. This chain uses TRBV14 with TRBJ2-7, with unresolved D. V lost 0 bases and J lost 6, with 9 bases in between. This CDR3 contains 13 residues. Germline values: CDR1 SGHDN, CDR2 FVKESK. The DNA for the CDR3 is TGTGCCAGCAGCCAAGATCGGACCGGCGAGCAGTACTTC. This encodes CASSQDRTGEQYF.

This clonotype showed up just a few times. The V gene is TRBV4-1, the J gene TRBJ1-6; D call uncertain. The CDR3 totals 17 residues. V was clipped by 0 bases and J by 10 bases, with 19 bases between them. Germline V gene data show CDR1 as MGHRA and CDR2 as YSYEKL. CDR3 amino acids: CASSQDPPPSLVSPLHF. The CDR3 region has the DNA TGCGCCAGCAGCCAAGATCCCCCCCCCTCCCTGGTCTCACCCCTCCACTTT.

The rearrangement joins TRBV11-1 to TRBJ2-7; 12 nucleotides agree with TRBD1. The CDR3 is made up of 18 amino acids. Germline loops: CDR1 SGHAT, CDR2 FQDESV (reference sequence). After removal of 1 base from V and 3 bases from J, the junction contained 10 bases not matched to a gene. CDR3 sequence (DNA): TGTGCCAGCAGCTTAGATTTGGGGGACAGGGGGCGCAACTACGAGCAGTACTTC. Amino acids: CASSLDLGDRGRNYEQYF.

The gene calls are TRBV20-1 and TRBJ1-5; TRBD1 matches 8 bases. This CDR3 contains 16 residues. With 5 bases clipped from V and 4 bases from J, the junction kept 13 bases outside the gene matches. Germline V gives CDR1 DFQATT, CDR2 SNEGSKA (reference sequence). Here the CDR3 DNA reads TGCAGTGCTTCCACCTCCGGGACAGGAGCAAATCAGCCCCAGCATTTT. This encodes CSASTSGTGANQPQHF.

V is TRBV28 and J is TRBJ2-7, with D perhaps being TRBD1 or TRBD2 (7 bases each). CDR3 length equals 15 residues. CDR1 is MDHEN and CDR2 is SYDVKM in the germline V gene. V shed 8 bases and J shed 0 bases, with 17 bases lying between them. The CDR3: CASARGGGFSYEQYF. The CDR3 DNA is TGTGCCAGCGCCAGGGGGGGGGGCTTCTCCTACGAGCAGTACTTC. The complete variable domain, with remaining parts taken from reference TRBV28 and TRBJ2-7, reads DVKVTQSSRYLVKRTGEKVFLECVQDMDHENMFWYRQDPGLGLRLIYFSYDVKMKEKGDIPEGYSVSREKKERFSLILESASTNQTSMYLCASARGGGFSYEQYFGPGTRLTVT.

This chain uses TRBV12-3 or TRBV12-4 with TRBJ2-7, with D unclear. Trimming took off 2 bases at V and 3 bases at J, with 11 bases between the two ends. The CDR3 spans 14 residues. The CDR3 bases are TGTGCCAGCAGTTTAAACGGGTATCACTACGAGCAGTACTTC. The encoded protein is CASSLNGYHYEQYF.

This clonotype showed up just a few times. The chain joins TRBV11-2 to TRBJ2-5; 9 bases align to TRBD2. This CDR3 comprises 14 residues. The germline CDR1 and CDR2 sequences are SGHAT and FQNNGV. The V gene end was trimmed by 0 bases and the J gene end by 12 bases; junction bases not matched to a gene: 8. The CDR3 region has the DNA TGTGCCAGCAGCTTAGAGGGGACTAGCAGCTCAGAGTACTTC. Amino acids: CASSLEGTSSSEYF.

The chain carries TRBV7-2 and TRBJ2-5, with 9 bases aligning to TRBD2. The CDR3 spans 16 residues. CDR1 is SGHTA, CDR2 FQGNSA, per germline. V was clipped by 5 bases and J by 4 bases; unmatched bases: 11. CDR3 in DNA: TGTGCCAGCAGCGGGCGGGGGGGTCAAGCTGGAGAGACCCAGTACTTC. It encodes CASSGRGGQAGETQYF. Combining the CDR3 with reference TRBV7-2 and TRBJ2-5 gives the whole variable domain GAGVSQSPSNKVTEKGKDVELRCDPISGHTALYWYRQSLGQGLEFLIYFQGNSAPDKSGLPSDRFSAERTGGSVSTLTIQRTQQEDSAVYLCASSGRGGQAGETQYFGPGTRLLVL.

The chain joins TRBV7-9 to TRBJ2-5; TRBD2 matches at 10 bases. The J segment lost 5 bases and the V segment lost 3 bases, leaving 6 bases of the junction unmatched. CDR1 is SEHNR, CDR2 FQNEAQ, per germline (reference sequence). This CDR3 has 15 amino acids. CDR3 protein: CASSFSPSGGETQYF. As DNA, the CDR3 is TGTGCCAGCAGCTTTAGTCCTAGCGGGGGTGAGACCCAGTACTTC.

This clonotype showed up just a few times. V is TRBV20-1 and J is TRBJ2-4; the D call may be TRBD1 or TRBD2 (5 bases each). Deletions cut 6 bases from V and 9 bases from J, with 18 bases between. Germline CDR1 is DFQATT and CDR2 is SNEGSKA (reference sequence). The CDR3 covers 13 residues. The CDR3 reads CSAFNSGTPIQYF. The CDR3 DNA follows: TGCAGTGCATTCAACTCAGGGACCCCCATTCAGTACTTC.

This clonotype has at least ten counts. The chain links TRBV5-1 to TRBJ2-5; D is uncertain. V was shortened by 4 bases and J by 4 bases, with 14 bases between the two germline ends. CDR1 and CDR2 (germline): SGHRS, YFSETQ. The CDR3 spans 14 residues. The CDR3 sequence: CASSQDGIRETQYF. The CDR3 region has the DNA TGCGCCAGCAGCCAGGATGGGATCAGAGAGACCCAGTACTTC.

This clonotype has just a few counts. The CDR3 protein is CASSRNRDRAYEQYF. DNA for the CDR3: TGTGCCAGCAGCCGAAACCGGGACAGGGCCTACGAGCAGTACTTC. The chain has TRBV6-1 and TRBJ2-7; 9 bases agree with TRBD1. From germline, CDR1 is MNHNS and CDR2 SASEGT. CDR3 length: 15 residues. Germline trimming cut 6 bases from V and 2 bases from J; bases unmatched to any gene: 8.

This chain uses TRBV15 with TRBJ1-5, with 8 bases fitting TRBD1. Trimming cost V 5 bases and J 5 bases; bases outside gene matches: 5. CDR3 size: 14 residues. Germline V gives CDR1 LNHNV, CDR2 YYDKDF (reference sequence). The CDR3 reads CATSRTGFDQPQHF. The CDR3 region has the DNA TGTGCCACCAGCCGGACAGGGTTTGATCAGCCCCAGCATTTT.

This rearrangement joins TRBV6-2 or TRBV6-3 to TRBJ1-5; D gene ambiguous. CDR3 size: 13 residues. V shed 0 bases and J shed 6 bases, with 6 bases lying between them. Germline V gene data show CDR1 as MNHEY and CDR2 as SVGEGT. The CDR3 DNA reads as TGTGCCAGCAGTTACTCGACGCGTCAGCCCCAGCATTTT. As protein: CASSYSTRQPQHF.

This clonotype was picked up a small number of times. The gene calls are TRBV7-2 and TRBJ2-7; 7 positions agree with TRBD2. The germline V gene encodes CDR1 SGHTA and CDR2 FQGNSA. J was trimmed by 2 bases and V by 4 bases; bases with no gene match: 11. The CDR3 consists of 16 residues. The CDR3 sequence: CASSSAGVLPTYEQYF. The CDR3 DNA is TGTGCCAGCAGCTCCGCGGGGGTACTTCCCACCTACGAGCAGTACTTC.

This clonotype was recorded at least ten times. Here the CDR3 reads CASSQASAHFDEQFF. For the CDR3, the DNA is TGTGCCAGCAGCCAAGCCTCGGCCCACTTTGATGAGCAGTTCTTC. This chain joins TRBV3-1 and TRBJ2-1; no clear D. The CDR3 has 15 amino acids. Germline CDR1 reads LGHDT; CDR2 reads YNNKEL (reference sequence). The V end was cut by 1 base, the J end by 8 bases, with 15 bases between.

This clonotype occurred a few times. The chain links TRBV15 to TRBJ2-5; D perhaps matches TRBD1 (6 bases). Germline V gene data show CDR1 as LNHNV and CDR2 as YYDKDF (reference sequence). The ends were cut back, 0 bases at V and 2 bases at J, with 13 bases in the middle. This CDR3 comprises 16 residues. The DNA for the CDR3 is TGTGCCACCAGCAGAGATAGGGTGACAGGACAAGAGACCCAGTACTTC. Its protein is CATSRDRVTGQETQYF.

This clonotype appeared many times. The V call is TRBV7-9, the J call TRBJ1-1; maybe TRBD1 (5 bases). The V and J ends lost 0 bases and 8 bases respectively, with 7 bases between them. This CDR3 comprises 12 residues. In germline, CDR1 is SEHNR, CDR2 FQNEAQ (reference sequence). CDR3 bases: TGTGCCAGCAGCTTAGCGCAGGGCGAAGCTTTCTTT. Encoded protein: CASSLAQGEAFF.

This clonotype was recorded a few times. CDR3 region: CASSVTGAQSNEQFF. DNA of the CDR3: TGTGCCAGCAGCGTAACAGGAGCCCAATCCAATGAGCAGTTCTTC. The V and J genes are TRBV9 and TRBJ2-1; D is possibly TRBD1 (5 bases). Germline V gene sequence: CDR1 SGDLS, CDR2 YYNGEE. Trimming took off 1 base at V and 6 bases at J, with 14 bases between the two ends. The CDR3 has 15 residues.

As for this clonotype: Sequence at one end of the junction differs from germline and may be a read error. The V call is TRBV29-1, the J call TRBJ2-2, with a tentative D call TRBD2 (5 bases). In germline, CDR1 is SQVTM, CDR2 ANQGSEA. This CDR3 is 14 amino acids long. CDR3 DNA: TGCAGCGTCGGTTTCCTCGTCGGGCCCGGGGAGCTGGTTTTT. It encodes CSVGFLVGPGELVF.

This clonotype showed up many times. The chain carries TRBV7-9 and TRBJ2-1; D perhaps matches TRBD2 (5 bases). Germline V gives CDR1 SEHNR, CDR2 FQNEAQ (reference sequence). V dropped 10 bases and J dropped 4 bases, with 17 bases sitting between them. The CDR3 covers 14 residues. The DNA for the CDR3 is TGTGCCATCCCGTATGGACTCTCATACAATGAGCAGTTCTTC. It encodes CAIPYGLSYNEQFF.

This clonotype was observed at least ten times. The rearrangement links TRBV12-3 or TRBV12-4 to TRBJ2-6; a possible D gene is TRBD1 (6 bases). CDR3 length equals 15 residues. Trimming shortened V by 5 bases and J by 0 bases, and 8 bases separated the two germline ends. The CDR3 DNA sequence: TGTGCCAGCAGTCCACAGGGCTCTGGGGCCAACGTCCTGACTTTC. Encoded protein: CASSPQGSGANVLTF.

This clonotype showed up just a few times. This chain uses TRBV7-2 with TRBJ1-1; TRBD1 is a possible D gene (6 bases). This CDR3 region has 15 residues. Germline-derived CDR1 and CDR2 are SGHTA and FQGNSA. V was shortened by 4 bases and J by 0 bases, with 12 bases between the two germline ends. The CDR3 reads CASSSRWGLNTEAFF. The CDR3 DNA reads TGTGCCAGCAGCTCCCGGTGGGGGCTGAACACTGAAGCTTTCTTT.